This is a list of T cell receptor beta chains from one sample in a study of blood T cell repertoires in COVID-19. TCRdb's table, derived via immunoSEQ multiplex PCR, lists solely in-frame clones and lacks some. The sample includes roughly 160,000 clones, over 80% of them seen just once. The specimen sequenced was peripheral blood. These receptors came from an older woman with acute or convalescent COVID-19. CDR3s include the opening cysteine and the closing phenylalanine or tryptophan. Each record gives: CDR3 length, D gene, clone size, J gene, V gene, CDR3 DNA, CDR3 protein. A D gene is named only where the DNA matches it firmly. Size values are once, few and many counts, or a class for expanded clones, and some rows have none.

13	TRBD1	.	TRBJ1-2	TRBV24-1	TGTGCCACCAAAGGACAGGGTGGTTATGGCTACACCTTC	CATKGQGGYGYTF
14	.	.	TRBJ2-5	TRBV5-1	TGCGCCAGCAGCTTGTTCCAGGGGAAAGAGACCCAGTACTTC	CASSLFQGKETQYF
13	TRBD1	.	TRBJ1-1	TRBV11-3	TGTGCCAGCAGCTTAACAACAGGGGGTGAAGCTTTCTTT	CASSLTTGGEAFF
15	.	.	TRBJ1-1	TRBV11-2	TGTGCCAGCAGCGTAGACGGCAGGGGCCCCGTTGGGGCTTTCTTT	CASSVDGRGPVGAFF
15	TRBD1	.	TRBJ1-6	TRBV7-2	TGTGCCAGCAGCTTACGGACAGGGGTGTATTCACCCCTCCACTTT	CASSLRTGVYSPLHF
16	TRBD2	.	TRBJ2-3	TRBV2	TGTGCCAGCAGTCCGGGACTAGCGCCTTTGGGAGATACGCAGTATTTT	CASSPGLAPLGDTQYF
16	.	.	TRBJ2-1	TRBV4-3	TGCGCCAGCAGCCGGGTATTAGGACTGACCTACAATGAGCAGTTCTTC	CASSRVLGLTYNEQFF
15	.	.	TRBJ1-2	TRBV5-6	TGTGCCAGCAGCCCCTGGAGGGGCGAGAACTATGGCTACACCTTC	CASSPWRGENYGYTF
16	TRBD1	.	TRBJ2-5	TRBV11-2	TGTGCCAGCAGCTCACTTAGGACAGGACCCCAAGAGACCCAGTACTTC	CASSSLRTGPQETQYF
11	.	few	TRBJ1-2	TRBV19	TGTGCCAGTAAATCAGGGGATGGCTACACCTTC	CASKSGDGYTF
14	TRBD1	.	TRBJ2-4	TRBV7-2	TGTGCCAGCAGCCAGGACAGGGGTGGAAACATTCAGTACTTC	CASSQDRGGNIQYF
17	.	.	TRBJ2-1	TRBV14	TGTGCCAGCAGCCAAGAAGGGGCAGGCCGCTCCTACAATGAGCAGTTCTTC	CASSQEGAGRSYNEQFF
15	.	once	TRBJ2-3	TRBV6-1	TGTGCCAGCAGTGAAGCTAGTCTTAGCACAGATACGCAGTATTTT	CASSEASLSTDTQYF
14	.	.	TRBJ2-2	TRBV19	TGTGCCAGTAGTCTCCCGGGGGTAACCGGGGAGCTGTTTTTT	CASSLPGVTGELFF
14	.	.	TRBJ2-5	TRBV21-1	TGTGCCAGCAGCAAAGCGGACAGACAAGAGACCCAGTACTTC	CASSKADRQETQYF
15	TRBD2	.	TRBJ2-2	TRBV3-1/TRBV3-2	TGTGCCAGCAGCCTGCAGCGGGGGTACACCGGGGAGCTGTTTTTT	CASSLQRGYTGELFF
16	TRBD1	once	TRBJ2-5	TRBV9	TGTGCCAGCAGTGAACTGACAGGGAATCCTCAAGAGACCCAGTACTTC	CASSELTGNPQETQYF
13	.	.	TRBJ1-6	TRBV10-3	TGTGCCATCAGTGAGTCGAGCGCTGAGGCCCTCCACTTT	CAISESSAEALHF
14	.	.	TRBJ1-1	TRBV27	TGTGCCAGCAGCTACTCCGGGGGGAACACTGAAGCTTTCTTT	CASSYSGGNTEAFF
17	TRBD2	.	TRBJ2-1	TRBV3-1/TRBV3-2	TGTGCCAGCAGCCAAGTTACTAGACTTCGGGGGGGCAATGAGCAGTTCTTC	CASSQVTRLRGGNEQFF
16	TRBD1	.	TRBJ1-1	TRBV19	TGTGCCAGTAGTAGGTCTGGGACAGGGGACCGCTTAGTGGCTTTCTTT	CASSRSGTGDRLVAFF